This T cell receptor (beta chain) was documented in a study of control samples from healthy donors and cancer patients. Assay: immunoSEQ multiplex PCR; the TCRdb copy retains only in-frame clones and omits some. The data show about 160,000 clones, about 94% seen once. Sequencing was performed on blood. This clonotype originated in a woman aged 35 to 49 in good health.

The CDR3 spells CASSLWEGSQPQHF. CDR3 in DNA: TGTGCCAGCAGTTTATGGGAGGGGAGTCAGCCCCAGCATTTT. The chain has TRBV27 and TRBJ1-5, with D possibly TRBD1 on 5 matching bases. The germline V gene has CDR1 MNHEY and CDR2 SMNVEV (reference sequence). Deletions cut 1 base from V and 6 bases from J, with 10 bases between. The CDR3 sequence is 14 residues long.